This entry features one TCR beta chain sequence. Participant-given clinical history determined each cohort assignment. This sample was included in a study of blood T cell repertoires in COVID-19. About the research overall: There were acute and convalescent COVID-19 samples, and they came from the United States, Italy and Spain. Sources were T cells, B-cell-depleted T cells, or PBMCs; the material itself was cDNA or gDNA.

The V gene lost 5 bases and the J gene lost 8 bases, with 16 bases spanning the gap. From germline, CDR1 is SGHRS and CDR2 YFSETQ. The CDR3 spans 13 residues. Per the original methods: Amplification with reference gene primers provided the estimates of nucleated cell counts. Generated by immunoSEQ multiplex PCR, the TCRdb table keeps only in-frame clones and is missing some. V, J and clone size derive from that table, while D and trimming were established from the DNA sequence. In the table there are a few hundred thousand clones, more than 70% of which are singletons. The receptor's source is a man aged 30 to 39 with acute COVID-19. The sample comprised PBMCs or T cells enriched from blood (not recorded which). This rearrangement joins TRBV5-1 to TRBJ1-1; D may be TRBD1 (6 bases). The CDR3, as DNA: TGCGCCAGCAGATTTACAGGGAAGTCGGAAGCTTTCTTT. It specifies CASRFTGKSEAFF.